The 2 T cell receptor beta chains below were found in one sample sequenced in a study of blood T cell repertoires in COVID-19 (dated by TCRdb to about 2020). The library was built by means of the immunoSEQ multiplex PCR assay. This is the immuneACCESS table as TCRdb keeps it, with only in-frame sequences that have V and J called. A part of the clones is gone; compared with another copy, unresolved V genes explain less than half, and the rest is unexplained. The sample records 400,000 or so clones, roughly 88% of which are singletons. In total, the top ten clones hold under 0.7% of the sample. The sequencing input was PBMCs or T cells enriched from blood (not recorded which). These receptors all stem from a man younger than 30 who had recovered from COVID-19.

The genes are TRBV14 and TRBJ2-2, with D uncertain. Germline V gene data show CDR1 as SGHDN and CDR2 as FVKESK. This CDR3 spans 14 amino acids. V was pared by 1 base and J by 3 bases, with 6 bases between. The CDR3 loop reads CASSQAQYTGELFF. CDR3 nucleotides: TGTGCCAGCAGCCAAGCCCAGTACACCGGGGAGCTGTTTTTT. Drawing the rest from reference TRBV14 and TRBJ2-2, the complete variable domain is EAGVTQFPSHSVIEKGQTVTLRCDPISGHDNLYWYRRVMGKEIKFLLHFVKESKQDESGMPNNRFLAERTGGTYSTLKVQPAELEDSGVYFCASSQAQYTGELFFGEGSRLTVL.

This sequence joins TRBV7-6 and TRBJ2-7; 9 bases agree with TRBD1. Germline-derived CDR1 and CDR2 are SGHVS and FNYEAQ. The CDR3 runs to 14 residues. With V trimmed by 5 bases and J by 4 bases, 6 bases remained unmatched. CDR3 loop: CASSLGTGIYEQYF. The CDR3, as DNA: TGTGCCAGCAGCCTCGGGACAGGGATATACGAGCAGTACTTC.